Sequencing of this TCR beta chain was carried out in a study of CD8+ T cells in alopecia areata. The treatment is: oral pan-JAK inhibitor, 5-10 mg twice daily. Germline CDR1 reads MRHNA; CDR2 reads SNTAGT. Trimming removed 6 bases at V and 3 bases at J, with 14 bases between. The CDR3 totals 15 residues. In its sample, this clone was seen a few times. The antigen remains unidentified. Extraction and reverse transcription of RNA yielded cDNA as the sequencing template. Clones were read by immunoSEQ multiplex PCR, and TCRdb kept only the in-frame ones, dropping some. The sample records about 100,000 clones, around 40% being singletons. Broader study findings: Sequencing of scalp tissue also captures the resident alphabeta T cells of normal skin. An increase in clonality over normal scalp was evident in lesional scalp, especially alopecia totalis/universalis. Within the top 100, expanded CD8+ clones significantly decreased with tofacitinib, as did scalp clonality.

The material was CD8+ T cells sorted from blood, obtained at week 24, from a patient treated with tofacitinib. The sequence derives from a human donor with alopecia areata. This sequence joins TRBV6-4 and TRBJ2-2, with D possibly being TRBD1 (6 bases). CDR3 in amino acids: CASSPQGRDTGELFF. CDR3 in DNA: TGTGCCAGCAGCCCACAGGGAAGGGACACCGGGGAGCTGTTTTTT.